Following are 26 T cell receptor beta chains from one sample sequenced in a study of Ad26.COV2.S vaccination and SARS-CoV-2 variants. Stated treatment: around 19 received Ad26.COV2.S at low or high dose, single or two shots; about 5 received placebo; per-sample allocation not given. Vaccine and placebo recipients were sampled on day 63 after the first injection. Only in-frame clones appear in the TCRdb table, and some are missing; sequencing was by immunoSEQ multiplex PCR. The table has hundreds of thousands of clones, roughly 90% seen once. The specimen comprised peripheral blood, sampled in a trial of Ad26.COV2.S vaccine versus placebo. Receptors originate from a person aged 18 to 59 who received the Ad26.COV2.S COVID-19 vaccine or a placebo.

The rearrangement links TRBV6-6 to TRBJ2-1; TRBD1 aligns across 8 bases. CDR1 MNHNY and CDR2 SVGAGI come from the germline V gene (reference sequence). The CDR3 sequence is 15 residues long. The V gene end was trimmed by 5 bases and the J gene end by 5 bases; junction bases not matched to a gene: 8. The CDR3 DNA reads as TGTGCCAGCAGTCTACAGGGGGTAAGCGACAATGAGCAGTTCTTC. Translation gives CASSLQGVSDNEQFF.

The CDR3 nucleotides are TGTGCCAGCAGTTTACAGGGGACGAACACTGAAGCTTTCTTT. It specifies CASSLQGTNTEAFF. The chain has TRBV27 and TRBJ1-1; possibly TRBD1 for D (6 bases). Germline V gene data show CDR1 as MNHEY and CDR2 as SMNVEV (reference sequence). The CDR3 loop spans 14 amino acids. Trimming left V 2 bases short and J 1 base short, with 8 bases between.

The rearrangement joins TRBV15 to TRBJ1-5, with 7 bases lining up with TRBD1. The CDR3 consists of 15 residues. Losses at the gene ends were 1 base for V and 5 bases for J; bases not matched to a gene: 5. The germline gives CDR1 LNHNV, CDR2 YYDKDF (reference sequence). CDR3 sequence reads: CATSRVGTEDQPQHF. The CDR3 nucleotides are TGTGCCACCAGCAGAGTAGGGACAGAAGATCAGCCCCAGCATTTT.

This clone was counted a single time. The chain's CDR3 is CASSPGTAGNTIYF. The CDR3 DNA follows: TGTGCCAGCAGCCCCGGGACAGCTGGAAACACCATATATTTT. The chain links TRBV6-2 or TRBV6-3 to TRBJ1-3; 7 bases are a match to TRBD1. Trimming at V came to 6 bases and at J to 2 bases, leaving 4 bases not matched to a gene. From germline, CDR1 is MNHEY and CDR2 SVGEGT. This CDR3 is 14 amino acids long.

J is TRBJ1-3 and V is TRBV5-1, with TRBD1 matching 9 bases. CDR3 length: 17 residues. CDR1 SGHRS and CDR2 YFSETQ come from the germline V gene. Trimming took 0 bases from V and 0 from J; bases not matched to a gene: 4. The CDR3 spells CASSLGTGASSGNTIYF. The CDR3 DNA follows: TGCGCCAGCAGCTTGGGGACAGGGGCCAGCTCTGGAAACACCATATATTTT.

V is TRBV7-2 and J is TRBJ2-7; 7 bases align to TRBD1. CDR3 length: 15 residues. Germline V gene lookup returns CDR1 SGHTA and CDR2 FQGNSA. V shed 6 bases and J 0 bases; nucleotides not matched to a gene: 8. CDR3 amino acids: CASSSKGAGSYEQYF. As DNA, the CDR3 is TGTGCCAGCAGTTCCAAGGGGGCCGGCTCCTACGAGCAGTACTTC.

This clone has just a few counts. The chain couples TRBV4-1 to TRBJ1-6; D is uncertain. The CDR3 is made up of 14 amino acids. Germline V lookup: CDR1 MGHRA, CDR2 YSYEKL. V lost 0 bases and J lost 9, with 9 bases in between. CDR3 in DNA: TGCGCCAGCAGCCAAGAGGTACTTGGTTCACCCCTCCACTTT. It translates to CASSQEVLGSPLHF.

For the CDR3, the DNA is TGTGCCAGCATACCCACAGGGAACACTGAAGCTTTCTTT. Translation gives CASIPTGNTEAFF. This sequence joins TRBV12-3 or TRBV12-4 and TRBJ1-1; possibly TRBD1 for D (5 bases). This CDR3 is built from 13 residues. V lost 7 bases to trimming and J lost 1 base, with 10 bases between them.

The rearrangement links TRBV27 to TRBJ2-7; D is uncertain. The CDR3 contains 14 residues. With 6 bases removed from V and 4 bases from J, the gap between germline ends came to 16 bases. Germline CDR1 is MNHEY and CDR2 is SMNVEV (reference sequence). CDR3 nucleotide sequence: TGTGCCAGCAGCTCCGGGTTGCGACGTTACGAGCAGTACTTC. It translates to CASSSGLRRYEQYF.

The chain joins TRBV19 to TRBJ1-5, with 11 bases lining up with TRBD1. The CDR3 has 16 amino acids. The germline gives CDR1 LNHDA, CDR2 SQIVND (reference sequence). J gave up 7 bases and V 5 bases, and 10 bases lay outside the gene matches. The CDR3 bases are TGTGCCAGTAGTGCACCGGGACAGGGGGGAGAGCAGCCCCAGCATTTT. This gives the protein CASSAPGQGGEQPQHF.

J is TRBJ1-5 and V is TRBV19; the match to TRBD1 covers 9 bases. The germline V gene encodes CDR1 LNHDA and CDR2 SQIVND (reference sequence). V lost 4 bases and J lost 7; bases outside the gene matches: 5. The CDR3 covers 14 residues. The CDR3 reads CASSTTGGWQPQHF. In DNA, the CDR3 is TGTGCCAGTAGTACCACAGGGGGCTGGCAGCCCCAGCATTTT.

This sequence joins TRBV3-1 (or the pseudogene TRBV3-2) and TRBJ2-5; 10 bases line up with TRBD2. Germline V gene lookup returns CDR1 LGHDT and CDR2 YNNKEL (reference sequence). Trimming cost V 4 bases and J 4 bases; bases outside gene matches: 12. The CDR3 has 17 residues. The DNA of the CDR3 is TGTGCCAGCAGCCCACCAGAAGCGGGGGGGCCTGGAGAGACCCAGTACTTC. Encoded protein: CASSPPEAGGPGETQYF.

On this clone: Other DNA sequences in this sample translate to the same CDR3. The CDR3 loop is CATSREGQNTDTQYF. The CDR3 DNA sequence: TGTGCCACCAGCAGAGAAGGGCAGAACACAGATACGCAGTATTTT. This rearrangement joins TRBV15 to TRBJ2-3; no firm D call. This CDR3 comprises 15 residues. Between the trimmed V and J ends, which lost 0 bases and 2 bases, there was a span of 9 bases. The V gene's germline CDR1 is LNHNV and CDR2 YYDKDF (reference sequence).

This chain joins TRBV6-1 and TRBJ1-2, with D uncertain. The germline V gene has CDR1 MNHNS and CDR2 SASEGT. V lost 2 bases and J lost 2, with 15 bases in between. The CDR3 is made up of 16 amino acids. The CDR3 loop is CASSETVRQRNYGYTF. CDR3 DNA sequence: TGTGCCAGCAGTGAAACGGTCAGGCAAAGAAACTATGGCTACACCTTC.

The V and J genes are TRBV7-2 and TRBJ1-6; 7 positions agree with TRBD1. CDR1 and CDR2 (germline): SGHTA, FQGNSA. The CDR3 sequence is 15 residues long. V gave up 5 bases and J gave up 7 bases; unmatched junction bases: 8. CDR3: CASSTRTGLNSPLHF. The CDR3 coding sequence is TGTGCCAGCAGCACGCGGACAGGTCTAAATTCACCCCTCCACTTT.

The chain has TRBV4-2 and TRBJ1-5; 8 bases line up with TRBD1. The CDR3 consists of 14 residues. Germline assignment: CDR1 LGHNA and CDR2 YNFKEQ. With 4 bases clipped from V and 7 bases from J, the junction kept 6 bases outside the gene matches. The CDR3 DNA reads as TGTGCCAGCAGCCCGCAACAGGGGGACCAGCCCCAGCATTTT. Its translation: CASSPQQGDQPQHF.

This chain uses TRBV4-3 with TRBJ1-5; the match to TRBD1 covers 7 bases. The CDR3 totals 15 residues. Germline values: CDR1 LGHNA, CDR2 YSLEER. J lost 4 bases, V lost 3 bases, and 6 bases had no gene match. The CDR3 coding sequence is TGCGCCAGCAGCCAGGGGACAGTACCGAATCAGCCCCAGCATTTT. This translates into CASSQGTVPNQPQHF.

The chain combines TRBV2 with TRBJ2-4, with 7 positions matching TRBD1. Unmatched junction bases numbered 6, after V lost 5 bases and J lost 5 bases. The CDR3 has 14 residues. Germline V gene data show CDR1 as SNHLY and CDR2 as FYNNEI. CDR3 nucleotides: TGTGCCAGCAGTCAAGACAGGGCCCAAAACATTCAGTACTTC. Its protein is CASSQDRAQNIQYF.

The chain recombines TRBV11-3 with TRBJ2-4; tentatively, D is TRBD1 or TRBD2 (5 bases each). The V and J ends lost 1 base and 0 bases respectively, with 13 bases between them. CDR1 is SGHNT, CDR2 YENEEA, per germline. The CDR3 length is 17 residues. The CDR3 DNA follows: TGTGCCAGCAGCTTAGGTGGGACCTACTTAGCCAAAAACATTCAGTACTTC. It translates to CASSLGGTYLAKNIQYF.

The chain links TRBV3-1 (or the pseudogene TRBV3-2) to TRBJ2-2; a possible D gene is TRBD1 (6 bases). V shed 3 bases and J shed 7 bases, with 12 bases lying between them. Looked up from germline, CDR1 is LGHDT and CDR2 is YNNKEL (reference sequence). CDR3 length: 14 residues. The CDR3: CASSQSGAGGELFF. The CDR3 DNA is TGTGCCAGCAGCCAGTCAGGGGCCGGCGGGGAGCTGTTTTTT.

This chain links TRBV2 with TRBJ1-2; D is unresolved. This CDR3 spans 14 amino acids. Trimming pared 2 bases from V and 13 bases from J, leaving 20 bases between. Germline V gene sequence: CDR1 SNHLY, CDR2 FYNNEI. The CDR3 nucleotides read TGTGCCAGCAGTGAACAAGGCAGATCGCCTCCCTCCACCTTC. Translated: CASSEQGRSPPSTF.

This chain joins TRBV28 and TRBJ2-7; D unresolved. This CDR3 contains 13 residues. CDR1 MDHEN and CDR2 SYDVKM come from the germline V gene. V was shortened by 3 bases and J by 8 bases, with 14 bases between the two germline ends. In DNA, the CDR3 is TGTGCCAGCAGTTTTGACTCCCAACTTCAGCAGTACTTC. This gives the protein CASSFDSQLQQYF.

The genes are TRBV4-3 and TRBJ2-2, with D unresolved. The CDR3 sequence is 16 residues long. Germline CDR1 and CDR2: LGHNA and YSLEER. V was clipped by 3 bases and J by 0 bases, with 11 bases between them. The CDR3, as DNA: TGCGCCAGCAGCCACCTTTGGGGATCGAACACCGGGGAGCTGTTTTTT. This gives the protein CASSHLWGSNTGELFF.

In its sample, this clone was seen once. The chain carries TRBV19 and TRBJ2-3; 7 bases map to TRBD1. In germline, CDR1 is LNHDA, CDR2 SQIVND (reference sequence). This CDR3 region has 16 residues. The V segment lost 3 bases and the J segment 3 bases; nucleotides outside the gene matches: 9. CDR3 coding DNA: TGTGCCAGTAGTATGTTTTCGGCAGGGGGAACAGATACGCAGTATTTT. This sequence encodes CASSMFSAGGTDTQYF.

The chain carries TRBV5-1 and TRBJ2-2; the D gene is possibly TRBD2 (5 bases). The CDR3 consists of 15 residues. The germline V gene has CDR1 SGHRS and CDR2 YFSETQ. The ends were cut back, 1 base at V and 7 bases at J, with 14 bases in the middle. CDR3 in amino acids: CASSLPVGGVGELFF. The CDR3 DNA follows: TGCGCCAGCAGCTTGCCGGTCGGAGGAGTCGGGGAGCTGTTTTTT.

V gene TRBV18 combines with J gene TRBJ1-1; 7 nucleotides match TRBD1. There are 14 residues in the CDR3. V lost 3 bases, J lost 5 bases, and 6 bases stayed unmatched. CDR1 is KGHSH and CDR2 is LQKENI in the germline V gene. CDR3 residues: CASSPLGDSTEAFF. The CDR3 nucleotides are TGTGCCAGCTCACCTCTGGGGGACAGTACTGAAGCTTTCTTT. The whole variable domain, remainder taken from reference TRBV18 and TRBJ1-1, is NAGVMQNPRHLVRRRGQEARLRCSPMKGHSHVYWYRQLPEEGLKFMVYLQKENIIDESGMPKERFSAEFPKEGPSILRIQQVVRGDSAAYFCASSPLGDSTEAFFGQGTRLTVV.